One sample yielded the 26 T cell receptor beta chains listed below, sequenced in a study of technical replicates of blood from a few donors (TCRdb year 2017). Library method: the immunoSEQ multiplex PCR assay. Here the immuneACCESS table is served through TCRdb, limited to in-frame sequences with V and J called. Missing clones are a known gap in these copies; in checked studies unresolved V genes cover under half, and the rest lacks a known reason. For this sample the table gives around 64,000 clones, of which roughly 95% were detected only once. Approximately 4% of the sample lies in the top ten. Source material: PBMCs. The source is a human donor in good health. Some clones in this sample may be carry-over from other donors' samples.

The rearrangement joins TRBV5-1 to TRBJ2-7; 11 nucleotides align to TRBD2. The germline gives CDR1 SGHRS, CDR2 YFSETQ. The CDR3 totals 15 residues. Trimming cost V 0 bases and J 3 bases; bases outside gene matches: 2. Here the CDR3 DNA reads TGCGCCAGCAGCTTGGAACTAGCGGGAGACTACGAGCAGTACTTC. It specifies CASSLELAGDYEQYF.

The CDR3, as DNA: TGTGCCAGCGGGGGGCTAGCGGGCGCTCCGGGAGATACGCAGTATTTT. Its protein product is CASGGLAGAPGDTQYF. The chain recombines TRBV2 with TRBJ2-3, with TRBD2 matching over 8 bases. Germline loops: CDR1 SNHLY, CDR2 FYNNEI. This CDR3 has 16 residues. J lost 5 bases, V lost 8 bases, and 15 bases had no gene match.

The chain has TRBV7-3 and TRBJ2-7, with D hard to call. The CDR3 sequence is 12 residues long. From germline, CDR1 is SGHTA and CDR2 FQGTGA. V lost 6 bases, J lost 4 bases, and 10 bases lay in between. In DNA, the CDR3 is TGTGCCAGCAGGTCTCCAGGATACGAGCAGTACTTC. This codes for CASRSPGYEQYF.

This chain joins TRBV5-1 and TRBJ2-2; 8 bases are a match to TRBD1. Losses at the gene ends were 5 bases for V and 0 bases for J; bases not matched to a gene: 6. This CDR3 contains 16 residues. Looked up from germline, CDR1 is SGHRS and CDR2 is YFSETQ. The CDR3 here is CASRSSGGTNTGELFF. CDR3 DNA: TGCGCCAGCAGGTCCTCAGGGGGCACGAACACCGGGGAGCTGTTTTTT.

The V gene is TRBV2, the J gene TRBJ2-1, with 7 bases that match TRBD1. The V and J ends lost 0 bases and 4 bases, in that order; junction bases with no gene match: 3. CDR1 is SNHLY and CDR2 is FYNNEI in the germline V gene. The CDR3 extends over 15 amino acids. The CDR3 coding sequence is TGTGCCAGCAGTGAAGCAGGGGGCGCATACAATGAGCAGTTCTTC. It yields the protein CASSEAGGAYNEQFF.

CDR3 in DNA: TGTGCCAGCAGTTACGACACAGGGCCGGGGCAGCCCCAGCATTTT. This gives the protein CASSYDTGPGQPQHF. The V gene is TRBV6-6, the J gene TRBJ1-5, with a possible D match to TRBD1 (6 bases). V was pared by 2 bases and J by 7 bases, with 15 bases between. The CDR3 sequence is 15 residues long. The V gene's germline CDR1 is MNHNY and CDR2 SVGAGI (reference sequence).

The chain links TRBV7-6 to TRBJ1-6, with D possibly being TRBD1 (6 bases). The V end was cut by 1 base, the J end by 7 bases, with 8 bases between. The CDR3 is 14 residues long. The germline CDR1 and CDR2 sequences are SGHVS and FNYEAQ. CDR3 coding DNA: TGTGCCAGCAGCTTAGGGACAGCCAATTCACCCCTCCACTTT. This sequence encodes CASSLGTANSPLHF.

The CDR3 sequence: CASSSFPGDQETQYF. In nucleotides, the CDR3 is TGTGCCAGCAGCTCATTCCCGGGGGACCAAGAGACCCAGTACTTC. The chain has TRBV7-6 and TRBJ2-5, with a weak D call TRBD2 (6 bases). Between the trimmed V and J ends, which lost 4 bases and 0 bases, there was a span of 12 bases. The CDR3 contains 15 residues. Germline V gene data show CDR1 as SGHVS and CDR2 as FNYEAQ.

This sequence joins TRBV2 and TRBJ2-3; D uncertain. The CDR3 totals 13 residues. Germline loops: CDR1 SNHLY, CDR2 FYNNEI. V dropped 8 bases and J dropped 2 bases, with 11 bases sitting between them. The CDR3 reads CASLGLYTDTQYF. As DNA, the CDR3 is TGTGCCAGCCTGGGCCTATACACAGATACGCAGTATTTT.

The chain employs TRBV7-8 and TRBJ2-7, with TRBD2 identical over 9 bases. CDR3 length: 14 amino acids. With V trimmed by 4 bases and J by 6 bases, 7 bases remained unmatched. Germline CDR1 and CDR2: SGHVS and FQNEAQ. Here the CDR3 reads CASSYLTAGGEQYF. The CDR3 DNA is TGTGCCAGCAGCTACCTGACAGCGGGAGGCGAGCAGTACTTC. Together with reference TRBV7-8 and TRBJ2-7, the CDR3 gives the full variable domain: GAGVSQSPRYKVAKRGQDVALRCDPISGHVSLFWYQQALGQGPEFLTYFQNEAQLDKSGLPSDRFFAERPEGSVSTLKIQRTQQEDSAVYLCASSYLTAGGEQYFGPGTRLTVT.

CDR3 sequence: CASSFVKRSSTDTQYF. The CDR3 DNA follows: TGTGCCAGCAGCTTCGTAAAGCGATCTAGCACAGATACGCAGTATTTT. The V call is TRBV11-2, the J call TRBJ2-3, with unresolved D. Germline CDR1 reads SGHAT; CDR2 reads FQNNGV. V lost 3 bases and J 0 bases, leaving 13 bases between the germline ends. The CDR3 covers 16 residues.

V and J are TRBV4-3 and TRBJ2-3, with 7 bases fitting TRBD2. The length of the CDR3 is 15 residues. V lost 4 bases and J lost 2; bases outside the gene matches: 6. Germline V CDR1 and CDR2: LGHNA, YSLEER. The CDR3 sequence is CASSPSGVHTDTQYF. The CDR3 DNA is TGCGCCAGCAGCCCCAGCGGGGTACACACAGATACGCAGTATTTT.

The chain uses TRBV5-4 and TRBJ2-5; TRBD2 matches at 9 bases. The junction had 6 bases not matched to a gene; V was cut back by 4 bases and J by 5 bases. Looked up from germline, CDR1 is SGHNT and CDR2 is YYREEE (reference sequence). This CDR3 is built from 14 residues. CDR3 amino acids: CASSDSGRSETQYF. CDR3 DNA sequence: TGTGCCAGCAGCGATAGCGGGAGAAGTGAGACCCAGTACTTC. Full variable domain (rest looked up from reference TRBV5-4 and TRBJ2-5): ETGVTQSPTHLIKTRGQQVTLRCSSQSGHNTVSWYQQALGQGPQFIFQYYREEENGRGNFPPRFSGLQFPNYSSELNVNALELDDSALYLCASSDSGRSETQYFGPGTRLLVL.

The CDR3 loop is CASRSAFSYEQYF. CDR3 DNA sequence: TGTGCCAGCCGTAGCGCCTTCTCCTACGAGCAGTACTTC. The chain employs TRBV5-4 and TRBJ2-7, with D possibly TRBD2 on 5 matching bases. There are 13 residues in the CDR3. Per germline, CDR1 SGHNT and CDR2 YYREEE (reference sequence). The V end lost 7 bases, the J end lost 0 bases, and 11 bases lay between the germline ends.

This clone came up once. The chain is built from TRBV4-3 and TRBJ1-3, with D unclear. Germline V gene lookup returns CDR1 LGHNA and CDR2 YSLEER. V was shortened by 2 bases and J by 0 bases, with 8 bases between the two germline ends. This CDR3 is built from 15 residues. In DNA form, the CDR3 reads TGCGCCAGCAGCCAAACACCGGGCTCTGGAAACACCATATATTTT. Translating gives CASSQTPGSGNTIYF.

This chain joins TRBV11-3 and TRBJ2-2; a weak D match, TRBD2 (6 bases). Germline assignment: CDR1 SGHNT and CDR2 YENEEA. The V end was cut by 1 base, the J end by 0 bases, with 9 bases between. CDR3 size: 16 residues. Here the CDR3 reads CASSLGGIANTGELFF. CDR3 bases: TGTGCCAGCAGCTTAGGCGGGATAGCGAACACCGGGGAGCTGTTTTTT.

This chain joins TRBV10-3 and TRBJ2-6; tentative D call: TRBD1 (6 bases). The CDR3 is made up of 19 amino acids. The ends were cut back, 3 bases at V and 1 base at J, with 19 bases in the middle. Germline values: CDR1 ENHRY, CDR2 SYGVKD. The CDR3 loop reads CAISDVVRGRDSGANVLTF. The CDR3 coding sequence is TGTGCCATCAGTGATGTTGTCAGGGGCCGAGATTCTGGGGCCAACGTCCTGACTTTC.

The chain couples TRBV6-5 to TRBJ1-6; maybe TRBD1 (5 bases). V was clipped by 0 bases and J by 7 bases, with 13 bases between them. The CDR3 covers 16 residues. Per the germline V gene, CDR1 is MNHEY and CDR2 is SVGAGI. DNA of the CDR3: TGTGCCAGCAGTTACTCGAGGTGGGGGGTCAATTCACCCCTCCACTTT. It is translated as CASSYSRWGVNSPLHF.

The rearrangement uses TRBV4-2 and TRBJ2-3, with a possible D match to TRBD2 (6 bases). Germline CDR1 is LGHNA and CDR2 is YNFKEQ. This CDR3 comprises 15 residues. Trimming removed 2 bases from V and 0 bases from J, with 9 bases in between. The CDR3 DNA follows: TGTGCCAGCAGCCAACCGGGACTTAGCACAGATACGCAGTATTTT. It translates to CASSQPGLSTDTQYF.

The chain employs TRBV27 and TRBJ1-5; 7 nucleotides match TRBD1. Germline assignment: CDR1 MNHEY and CDR2 SMNVEV (reference sequence). The junction had 5 bases not matched to a gene; V was cut back by 2 bases and J by 4 bases. The CDR3 is made up of 15 amino acids. CDR3 residues: CASSLAGQPNQPQHF. The CDR3 bases are TGTGCCAGCAGTTTAGCGGGACAGCCAAATCAGCCCCAGCATTTT.

This sequence joins TRBV11-2 and TRBJ2-1, with 7 bases identical to TRBD2. The CDR3 spans 15 residues. Germline assignment: CDR1 SGHAT and CDR2 FQNNGV. Trimming at V came to 4 bases and at J to 4 bases, leaving 7 bases not matched to a gene. The CDR3 DNA reads TGTGCCAGCAGCTCGGGACTACTGATTTACAATGAGCAGTTCTTC. This encodes CASSSGLLIYNEQFF.

The rearrangement links TRBV18 to TRBJ2-2, with D possibly being TRBD1 (6 bases). V was pared by 8 bases and J by 4 bases, with 17 bases between. Germline V lookup: CDR1 KGHSH, CDR2 LQKENI. The CDR3 contains 15 residues. The CDR3 here is CASRRDTRRTGELFF. DNA of the CDR3: TGTGCCAGCAGAAGGGACACCCGACGCACCGGGGAGCTGTTTTTT.

The rearrangement joins TRBV29-1 to TRBJ1-1; TRBD1 aligns across 7 bases. The CDR3 spans 12 residues. CDR1 and CDR2 (germline): SQVTM, ANQGSEA. V shed 6 bases and J 6 bases; nucleotides not matched to a gene: 7. CDR3 nucleotide sequence: TGCAGCGTGGGTAGGGGGCTCGCTGAAGCTTTCTTT. Translation: CSVGRGLAEAFF.

The J gene is TRBJ2-4, the V gene TRBV15; 11 nucleotides align to TRBD2. With V trimmed by 5 bases and J by 6 bases, 9 bases remained unmatched. The germline gives CDR1 LNHNV, CDR2 YYDKDF (reference sequence). This CDR3 is 16 amino acids long. CDR3: CATSDGTSGDGNIQYF. CDR3 coding DNA: TGTGCCACCAGCGATGGGACTAGCGGCGACGGAAACATTCAGTACTTC.

This clone was recorded once. V gene TRBV19 combines with J gene TRBJ2-5; 10 bases fit TRBD1. V shed 6 bases and J 4 bases; nucleotides not matched to a gene: 5. CDR1 and CDR2 from the germline V gene are LNHDA and SQIVND (reference sequence). This CDR3 contains 14 residues. The CDR3 loop is CASSRQGALETQYF. The CDR3 DNA reads TGTGCCAGTAGCAGACAGGGGGCTTTAGAGACCCAGTACTTC.

V usage is TRBV4-1 and J usage is TRBJ2-7; 9 bases agree with TRBD1. Per the germline V gene, CDR1 is MGHRA and CDR2 is YSYEKL. CDR3 length: 16 residues. V shed 3 bases and J 5 bases; nucleotides not matched to a gene: 11. Here the CDR3 reads CASSQRTGTGNHEQYF. The DNA for the CDR3 is TGCGCCAGCAGCCAGCGTACCGGGACAGGGAACCACGAGCAGTACTTC.